The clone carrying this T cell receptor (beta chain) was counted once. The source of the sample is a study of shared T cell receptors in the human thymus. Method: immunoSEQ multiplex PCR; TCRdb's copy keeps in-frame clones and lacks some. Of about 380,000 clones in the sample, 85% to 95% were seen once. This CDR3 region has 12 residues. Looked up from germline, CDR1 is SQVTM and CDR2 is ANQGSEA. Unmatched junction bases numbered 2, after V lost 7 bases and J lost 2 bases. The TCR originated in a human donor. Sequences were obtained from thymocytes. This chain connects TRBV29-1 to TRBJ2-7, with 10 bases matching TRBD2. The chain's CDR3 is CSALAGAYEQYF. The CDR3 region has the DNA TGCAGCGCCCTAGCGGGAGCCTACGAGCAGTACTTC.